This T cell receptor (beta chain) came from a study of a mutant IDH1 vaccine in newly diagnosed glioma. Study overall: Scheduled for weeks 1, 3, 5, 7, 11, 15, 19 and 23, eight vaccinations were given to patients. Commencement of vaccination occurred 4-6 weeks following radiotherapy alone, or concurrently with temozolomide cycles.

Overall study results and limits: Shifts in the top peripheral T cell clonotypes seemed unrelated to pseudoprogression.

The CDR3 extends over 13 amino acids. The germline gives CDR1 SGHTA, CDR2 FQGNSA. J was trimmed by 9 bases and V by 3 bases; bases with no gene match: 6. Comment on this clone: Its antigen is not identified.

Repertoires were generated with immunoSEQ multiplex PCR, while TCRdb's copy carries only in-frame clones and drops some. The sample lists around 62,000 clones, about nine tenths occurring once. The time point here: week 11, during vaccination. Each vaccine dose was 300 ug of mutant IDH1 20-mer peptide, with topical imiquimod. The TCR sequence derives from a man aged 40-55 years with glioma. The sequences come from PBMCs, collected from a glioma patient whose treatment included an IDH1 peptide vaccine. The chain combines TRBV7-2 with TRBJ1-1, with 8 bases that match TRBD1. The CDR3 nucleotides read TGTGCCAGCAGCTTGGAGGACAGGGTCAAAGCTTTCTTT. Translation gives CASSLEDRVKAFF.